Each of the 28 T cell receptor beta chains below was sequenced from the same sample in a study of cytomegalovirus exposure and HLA in healthy donors (dated by TCRdb to 2017 to 2019). Library creation used the immunoSEQ multiplex PCR assay. The multiplex PCR relied on a mix of 60 forward primers for TCR Vbeta segments and 13 reverse primers for TCR Jbeta segments. The source is immuneACCESS, and TCRdb retained only in-frame sequences with V and J called. Part of the clones is not carried over; for the studies checked, unresolved V genes explain less than half of this, and the remainder is unexplained. The sample table records around 150,000 clones; 70% to 90% of these occur just once. Clones ranked in the top ten supply approximately 2.3% of the sample. Material for sequencing was PBMCs. The receptors come from a man between 18 and 29 years old in good health and CMV-seropositive.

The V call is TRBV5-4, the J call TRBJ2-1; D perhaps matches TRBD2 (5 bases). With 4 bases removed from V and 8 bases from J, the gap between germline ends came to 10 bases. The germline gives CDR1 SGHNT, CDR2 YYREEE (reference sequence). CDR3 length equals 12 residues. Here the CDR3 reads CASSPGLHEQFF. For the CDR3, the DNA is TGTGCCAGCAGCCCGGGGTTACATGAGCAGTTCTTC.

V and J are TRBV9 and TRBJ1-2, with 8 bases matching TRBD1. CDR1 SGDLS and CDR2 YYNGEE come from the germline V gene. Losses at the gene ends were 4 bases for V and 7 bases for J; bases not matched to a gene: 9. The CDR3 loop spans 14 amino acids. The CDR3 sequence is CASSTDRVLSGYTF. The CDR3 DNA reads TGTGCCAGCAGCACGGACAGGGTATTGTCTGGCTACACCTTC.

Turning to this clone: The junction departs from the called germline gene at one end, perhaps through a read error. The V and J genes are TRBV7-2 and TRBJ1-2; D is possibly TRBD1 (6 bases). CDR3 length equals 11 residues. The germline gives CDR1 SGHTA, CDR2 FQGNSA. The CDR3, as DNA: TGTGCCAGCAGCTTCTCCGGGGGGCCCGTCTTC. This codes for CASSFSGGPVF.

A single count supports this clone. The CDR3 DNA sequence: TGCGCCAGCAGCCAAGATCGACTAGCGGGGGGGATTTGGAGCACAGATACGCAGTATTTT. Amino acids: CASSQDRLAGGIWSTDTQYF. V is TRBV4-3 and J is TRBJ2-3; 14 nucleotides match TRBD2. Germline loops: CDR1 LGHNA, CDR2 YSLEER. CDR3 length: 20 amino acids. After removal of 0 bases from V and 0 bases from J, the junction contained 8 bases not matched to a gene.

This chain connects TRBV5-4 to TRBJ1-1; D is perhaps TRBD1 (6 bases). V was clipped by 3 bases and J by 6 bases, with 9 bases between them. The CDR3 has 12 amino acids. Per the germline V gene, CDR1 is SGHNT and CDR2 is YYREEE (reference sequence). CDR3 residues: CASSSDSPEAFF. The CDR3 region has the DNA TGTGCCAGCAGCTCGGACAGTCCTGAAGCTTTCTTT.

This clone was seen a few times. The gene calls are TRBV7-9 and TRBJ2-5; D is unresolved. V was shortened by 4 bases and J by 3 bases, with 3 bases between the two germline ends. CDR1 is SEHNR, CDR2 FQNEAQ, per germline (reference sequence). The CDR3 has 11 residues. CDR3 DNA: TGTGCCAGCAGCTCCGAAGAGACCCAGTACTTC. Translation gives CASSSEETQYF.

This clone was observed once. The gene calls are TRBV6-1 and TRBJ1-1; a possible D gene is TRBD1 (5 bases). Germline CDR1 and CDR2: MNHNS and SASEGT. This CDR3 spans 13 amino acids. V dropped 8 bases and J dropped 0 bases, with 10 bases sitting between them. The CDR3 bases are TGTGCCAGCCAGGGCCTAATGAACACTGAAGCTTTCTTT. It encodes CASQGLMNTEAFF.

This clone was counted a single time. The chain links TRBV7-2 to TRBJ2-7, with D perhaps matching TRBD1 (6 bases). The CDR3 covers 14 residues. Germline V gene sequence: CDR1 SGHTA, CDR2 FQGNSA. Trimming removed 7 bases from V and 0 bases from J, with 13 bases in between. CDR3 nucleotide sequence: TGTGCCAGCACCCAAGGGGGATTCTCCTACGAGCAGTACTTC. Translation gives CASTQGGFSYEQYF.

The V gene is TRBV15, the J gene TRBJ1-6; no reliable D call. There are 15 residues in the CDR3. The V gene lost 4 bases and the J gene lost 7 bases, with 14 bases spanning the gap. In germline, CDR1 is LNHNV, CDR2 YYDKDF (reference sequence). CDR3 residues: CATSTNGGPNSPLHF. The CDR3, as DNA: TGTGCCACCAGCACCAACGGCGGGCCCAATTCACCCCTCCACTTT.

This chain uses TRBV5-6 with TRBJ2-4; the D gene is possibly TRBD2 (5 bases). The germline gives CDR1 SGHDT, CDR2 YYEEEE. The CDR3 extends over 15 amino acids. The V gene lost 4 bases and the J gene lost 5 bases, with 16 bases spanning the gap. CDR3 sequence (DNA): TGTGCCAGCAGCCCGCTGGGAGATGGGGAAAACATTCAGTACTTC. Translated, it gives CASSPLGDGENIQYF. Full variable domain (remainder filled in from reference TRBV5-6 and TRBJ2-4): DAGVTQSPTHLIKTRGQQVTLRCSPKSGHDTVSWYQQALGQGPQFIFQYYEEEERQRGNFPDRFSGHQFPNYSSELNVNALLLGDSALYLCASSPLGDGENIQYFGAGTRLSVL.

V usage is TRBV29-1 and J usage is TRBJ2-1; TRBD2 aligns across 12 bases. The ends lost 8 bases at V and 10 bases at J; junction bases unmatched: 6. This CDR3 spans 12 amino acids. Germline assignment: CDR1 SQVTM and CDR2 ANQGSEA. The CDR3 bases are TGCAGCCAACTAGCGGGGGGCCGGGAGCAGTTCTTC. This codes for CSQLAGGREQFF.

The gene calls are TRBV27 and TRBJ1-3; weak D call: TRBD1 (6 bases). Per germline, CDR1 MNHEY and CDR2 SMNVEV (reference sequence). This CDR3 has 15 amino acids. V was shortened by 3 bases and J by 2 bases, with 11 bases between the two germline ends. The CDR3: CASSLKGGTGNTIYF. CDR3 in DNA: TGTGCCAGCAGTTTGAAAGGGGGAACTGGAAACACCATATATTTT.

The chain combines TRBV30 with TRBJ1-5; D unresolved. This CDR3 is built from 13 residues. Germline loops: CDR1 GTSNPN, CDR2 SVGIG (reference sequence). With 2 bases removed from V and 3 bases from J, the gap between germline ends came to 8 bases. The CDR3 DNA follows: TGTGCCTGGAGTCCCGGGTACAATCAGCCCCAGCATTTT. Translation gives CAWSPGYNQPQHF. Based on the CDR3 plus reference TRBV30 and TRBJ1-5, the full variable domain is SQTIHQWPATLVQPVGSPLSLECTVEGTSNPNLYWYRQAAGRGLQLLFYSVGIGQISSEVPQNLSASRPQDRQFILSSKKLLLSDSGFYLCAWSPGYNQPQHFGDGTRLSIL.

This clone has a single count. CDR3 bases: TGTGCCAGCTCACCTCAGACAACCGGGACATCAGGCGCCTATGGCTACACCTTC. Its translation: CASSPQTTGTSGAYGYTF. The rearrangement uses TRBV18 and TRBJ1-2; D possibly corresponds to TRBD1 (6 bases). The ends were cut back, 3 bases at V and 4 bases at J, with 24 bases in the middle. This CDR3 region has 18 residues. CDR1 is KGHSH, CDR2 LQKENI, per germline. Full variable domain (outside the CDR3, taken from reference TRBV18 and TRBJ1-2): NAGVMQNPRHLVRRRGQEARLRCSPMKGHSHVYWYRQLPEEGLKFMVYLQKENIIDESGMPKERFSAEFPKEGPSILRIQQVVRGDSAAYFCASSPQTTGTSGAYGYTFGSGTRLTVV.

The chain is built from TRBV9 and TRBJ2-3, with 10 positions matching TRBD2. From germline, CDR1 is SGDLS and CDR2 YYNGEE. The CDR3 runs 14 residues. Unmatched junction bases numbered 3, after V lost 4 bases and J lost 4 bases. CDR3 protein: CASSSAGGPDTQYF. The CDR3 region has the DNA TGTGCCAGCAGCTCAGCGGGGGGGCCAGATACGCAGTATTTT.

V gene TRBV9 combines with J gene TRBJ1-1, with D unresolved. Trimming took 4 bases from V and 8 from J, leaving 21 bases between them. This CDR3 has 15 residues. CDR1 is SGDLS, CDR2 YYNGEE, per germline. In DNA, the CDR3 is TGTGCCAGCAGCTCCCCGGGAAGCCAAACCGGGGAAGCTTTCTTT. Translating it yields CASSSPGSQTGEAFF. Full variable domain (outside the CDR3, taken from reference TRBV9 and TRBJ1-1): DSGVTQTPKHLITATGQRVTLRCSPRSGDLSVYWYQQSLDQGLQFLIQYYNGEERAKGNILERFSAQQFPDLHSELNLSSLELGDSALYFCASSSPGSQTGEAFFGQGTRLTVV.

J is TRBJ2-7 and V is TRBV16; the match to TRBD1 covers 7 bases. The V segment lost 0 bases and the J segment 4 bases; nucleotides outside the gene matches: 6. Germline CDR1 and CDR2: KGHSY and FQNENV. This CDR3 is built from 15 residues. The CDR3 sequence: CASSQSTAGGYEQYF. CDR3 nucleotides: TGTGCCAGCAGCCAATCTACCGCAGGGGGTTACGAGCAGTACTTC.

The CDR3 DNA is TGTGCCAGTAGGGGGGGGGCCCAGCCCCAGCATTTT. This translates into CASRGGAQPQHF. The chain carries TRBV19 and TRBJ1-5, with D perhaps TRBD1 (6 bases). Deletions cut 6 bases from V and 7 bases from J, with 10 bases between. Germline V gene data show CDR1 as LNHDA and CDR2 as SQIVND (reference sequence). This CDR3 contains 12 residues.

The rearrangement joins TRBV2 to TRBJ1-5, with D hard to call. Germline V lookup: CDR1 SNHLY, CDR2 FYNNEI. V lost 8 bases, J lost 6 bases, and 14 bases lay in between. The CDR3 has 13 residues. The CDR3 is CASRLREGQPQHF. The CDR3 DNA reads as TGTGCCAGCCGCCTTCGGGAGGGTCAGCCCCAGCATTTT.

V usage is TRBV28 and J usage is TRBJ2-7, with unresolved D. The V gene's germline CDR1 is MDHEN and CDR2 SYDVKM. CDR3 length: 12 amino acids. With 3 bases removed from V and 0 bases from J, the gap between germline ends came to 3 bases. The CDR3 region has the DNA TGTGCCAGCAGTTTGAGCTCCTACGAGCAGTACTTC. It specifies CASSLSSYEQYF.

The gene calls are TRBV4-3 and TRBJ2-1; D is unclear. The V end was cut by 1 base, the J end by 3 bases, with 7 bases between. CDR1 and CDR2 (germline): LGHNA, YSLEER. The length of the CDR3 is 14 residues. CDR3 residues: CASSQVADYNEQFF. The CDR3 bases are TGCGCCAGCAGCCAAGTAGCTGACTACAATGAGCAGTTCTTC.

This chain joins TRBV5-4 and TRBJ2-2, with TRBD2 identical over 14 bases. Unmatched junction bases numbered 9, after V lost 4 bases and J lost 1 base. CDR3 length equals 19 residues. Germline V lookup: CDR1 SGHNT, CDR2 YYREEE (reference sequence). The CDR3 region has the DNA TGTGCCAGCAGCGCCGCGCCGGGACTAGCGGGGGTGAACACCGGGGAGCTGTTTTTT. It yields the protein CASSAAPGLAGVNTGELFF.

This sequence joins TRBV5-4 and TRBJ2-7, with D possibly matching TRBD2 (6 bases). Trimming took 2 bases from V and 6 from J, leaving 12 bases between them. The CDR3 spans 13 residues. The germline V gene encodes CDR1 SGHNT and CDR2 YYREEE (reference sequence). DNA of the CDR3: TGTGCCAGCAGCTTCAGTTCGGGGGTCGAGCAGTACTTC. Its translation is CASSFSSGVEQYF.

This sequence joins TRBV5-1 and TRBJ1-2; D might be TRBD1 (6 bases). The CDR3 spans 15 residues. Per germline, CDR1 SGHRS and CDR2 YFSETQ. The ends were cut back, 0 bases at V and 0 bases at J, with 9 bases in the middle. CDR3 sequence reads: CASSLGAGANYGYTF. The CDR3 region has the DNA TGCGCCAGCAGCTTGGGAGCAGGGGCTAACTATGGCTACACCTTC. Full variable domain (missing parts from reference TRBV5-1 and TRBJ1-2): KAGVTQTPRYLIKTRGQQVTLSCSPISGHRSVSWYQQTPGQGLQFLFEYFSETQRNKGNFPGRFSGRQFSNSRSEMNVSTLELGDSALYLCASSLGAGANYGYTFGSGTRLTVV.

As to this clone: Mismatch with germline at one junction end may stem from a read error. The rearrangement links TRBV5-1 to TRBJ2-7; D possibly corresponds to TRBD1 (7 bases). The germline gives CDR1 SGHRS, CDR2 YFSETQ. CDR3 length equals 15 residues. CDR3 in amino acids: CASRLGGQNNYEQYF. CDR3 nucleotide sequence: TGCGCCAGCAGGTTGGGGGGACAGAATAACTACGAGCAGTACTTC. The full variable domain, in which reference TRBV5-1 and TRBJ2-7 provide the parts outside the CDR3, is KAGVTQTPRYLIKTRGQQVTLSCSPISGHRSVSWYQQTPGQGLQFLFEYFSETQRNKGNFPGRFSGRQFSNSRSEMNVSTLELGDSALYLCASRLGGQNNYEQYFGPGTRLTVT.

The rearrangement links TRBV4-2 to TRBJ1-2, with 9 bases aligning to TRBD1. The CDR3 contains 15 residues. Germline CDR1 LGHNA, CDR2 YNFKEQ. The ends lost 3 bases at V and 4 bases at J; junction bases unmatched: 6. The CDR3 DNA reads TGTGCCAGCAGCCAGACGACAGGGGGAACCTATGGCTACACCTTC. Its protein product is CASSQTTGGTYGYTF.

The V call is TRBV19, the J call TRBJ1-6; weak D call: TRBD1 (6 bases). CDR3 length equals 13 residues. Between the trimmed V and J ends, which lost 5 bases and 10 bases, there was a span of 12 bases. Germline CDR1 LNHDA, CDR2 SQIVND (reference sequence). CDR3 in amino acids: CASSPQGTSPLHF. The CDR3 DNA is TGTGCCAGTAGTCCACAGGGAACCTCACCCCTCCACTTT.

CDR3 nucleotide sequence: TGTGCCAGCAGCTTAGAGTGGCTAGTCGACGATACGCAGTATTTT. Its protein is CASSLEWLVDDTQYF. V and J are TRBV7-3 and TRBJ2-3; no reliable D call. Germline lookup yields CDR1 SGHTA and CDR2 FQGTGA. Trimming cost V 2 bases and J 6 bases, with 15 bases left between them. The CDR3 spans 15 residues.